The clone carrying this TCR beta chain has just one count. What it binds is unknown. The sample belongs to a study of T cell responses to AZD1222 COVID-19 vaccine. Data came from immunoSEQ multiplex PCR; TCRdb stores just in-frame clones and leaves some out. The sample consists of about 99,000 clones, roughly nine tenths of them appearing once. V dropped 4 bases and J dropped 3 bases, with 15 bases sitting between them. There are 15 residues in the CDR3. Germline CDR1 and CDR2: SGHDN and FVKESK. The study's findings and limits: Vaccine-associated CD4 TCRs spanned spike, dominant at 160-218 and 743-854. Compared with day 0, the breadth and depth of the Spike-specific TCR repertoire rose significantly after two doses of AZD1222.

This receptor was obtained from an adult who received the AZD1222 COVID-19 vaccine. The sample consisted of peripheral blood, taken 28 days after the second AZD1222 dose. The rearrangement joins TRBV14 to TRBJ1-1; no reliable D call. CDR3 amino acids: CASSRGPLEYTEAFF. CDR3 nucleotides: TGTGCCAGCAGCCGAGGCCCACTTGAGTACACTGAAGCTTTCTTT.